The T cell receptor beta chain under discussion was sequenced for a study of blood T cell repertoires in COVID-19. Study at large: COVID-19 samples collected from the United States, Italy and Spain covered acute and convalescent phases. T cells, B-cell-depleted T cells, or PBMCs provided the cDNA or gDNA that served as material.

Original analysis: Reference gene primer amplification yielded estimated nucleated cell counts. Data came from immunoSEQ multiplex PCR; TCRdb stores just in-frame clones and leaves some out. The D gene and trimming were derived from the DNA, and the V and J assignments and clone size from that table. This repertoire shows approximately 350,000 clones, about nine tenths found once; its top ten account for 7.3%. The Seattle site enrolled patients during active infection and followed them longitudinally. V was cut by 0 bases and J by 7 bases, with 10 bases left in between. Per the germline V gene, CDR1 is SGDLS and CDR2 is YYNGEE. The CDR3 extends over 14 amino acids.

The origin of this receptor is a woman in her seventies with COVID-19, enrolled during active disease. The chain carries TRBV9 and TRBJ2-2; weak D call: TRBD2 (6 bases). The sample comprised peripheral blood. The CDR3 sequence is CASSVAAGRGELFF. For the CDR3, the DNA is TGTGCCAGCAGCGTAGCTGCGGGGCGCGGGGAGCTGTTTTTT.